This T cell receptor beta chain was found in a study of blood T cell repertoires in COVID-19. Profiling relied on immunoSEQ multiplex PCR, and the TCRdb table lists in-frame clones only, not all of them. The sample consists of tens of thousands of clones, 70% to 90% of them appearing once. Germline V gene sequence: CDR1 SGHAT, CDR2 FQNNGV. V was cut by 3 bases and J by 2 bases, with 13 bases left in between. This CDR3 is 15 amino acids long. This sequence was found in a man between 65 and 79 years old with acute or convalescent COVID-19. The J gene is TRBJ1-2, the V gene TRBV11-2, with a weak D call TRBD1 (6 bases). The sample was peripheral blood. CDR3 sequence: CASSFQGPLNYGYTF. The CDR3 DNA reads TGTGCCAGCAGCTTCCAGGGGCCCCTAAACTATGGCTACACCTTC.